This T cell receptor (beta chain) was identified during a study of blood T cell repertoires in COVID-19. Authors' processing steps: Reference gene primers were amplified, and this amplification served to estimate nucleated cell counts. The data were produced by immunoSEQ multiplex PCR, yet TCRdb's version contains in-frame clones alone and is incomplete. V, J and clone size reflect that table, while D and trimming were determined from the DNA. Seen here are 240,000 or so clones, approximately 84% observed once, and the top ten hold about 2%. Turning to this clone: At one boundary the junction diverges from the germline segment, which might be a read error.

The CDR3 is 15 amino acids. The germline CDR1 and CDR2 sequences are LNHNV and YYDKDF (reference sequence). The sequence was obtained from a woman of 80 years or more with acute or convalescent COVID-19. This chain connects TRBV15 to TRBJ2-2, with TRBD1 matching 11 bases. Sequencing was done on a sample of peripheral blood. The CDR3 loop reads CAISRDRGTAGELFF. Written as DNA, the CDR3 is TGTGCCATCAGCCGGGACAGGGGGACGGCCGGGGAGCTGTTTTTT. Supplemented by reference TRBV15 and TRBJ2-2, the full variable domain reads DAMVIQNPRYQVTQFGKPVTLSCSQTLNHNVMYWYQQKSSQAPKLLFHYYDKDFNNEADTPDNFQSRRPNTSFCFLDIRSPGLGDTAMYLCAISRDRGTAGELFFGEGSRLTVL.